This note documents a single T cell receptor (beta chain) sequence. Its antigen is still unknown. Base-call qualities are not available, and no considerably larger clone is one nucleotide away. This sample was taken from a study of TIL therapy for anti-PD-1-resistant metastatic lung cancer (dated by TCRdb to about 2021). About the full investigation: Tumors were harvested before any PD-1/PD-L1 blockade; patients then received nivolumab, and those progressing received lymphodepletion, expanded TIL infusion and IL-2. The cohort was composed predominantly of lung adenocarcinoma, with a few EGFR-mutant and two ALK-rearranged tumors included, and half of patients were identified as current or former smokers. Enrolled patients had a median age of about 50 years (range roughly 35-85) and a median tumor PD-L1 proportion score of 6% to 6.5%. A median non-synonymous tumor mutation burden of over 1.2 mutations per megabase was determined across the cohort by whole-exome sequencing. Tumor and peripheral blood T cell receptor beta sequencing was used to track clonotypes across tumor, expanded TIL product and serial blood samples. The study at large found these results: Generalizability was limited because the cohort was highly selected, with more treatment-naive, never-smoker and oncogene-addicted patients included than is typical. The baseline peripheral repertoire was partially replaced by infused TIL clonotypes, which then decayed over months, and no apparent association between persistence and response was found. The study protocol defined all tumor marker inferences as exploratory.

The time point label here, explained by the study, means: pre-treatment sample, taken before nivolumab and TIL therapy. Adults with stage 4 NSCLC were enrolled from October 2017 to January 2020 in a dual-center phase I trial. Samples were obtained from a single-arm, open-label phase I trial in which tumor-infiltrating lymphocyte therapy with nivolumab was evaluated in advanced non-small cell lung cancer. Blood mononuclear cells from EDTA tubes were separated on a Ficoll gradient and snap-frozen as pellets, and DNA was extracted from the cells using a Qiagen mini-prep kit. The CDR3 starts with the cysteine, ends with the phenylalanine, and has 14 residues. Of the read, only the CDR3 DNA is kept; its 42 bases are in frame from base 1. CDR1 and CDR2 were assigned from the germline V gene as SNHLY and FYNNEI. V is cut by 5 bases and J by 10 bases, and the space between the germline ends is 15 bases.

TCR beta CDR3 regions were amplified from genomic DNA with the immunoSEQ v3 hsTCRB kit using bias-controlled multiplex PCR. An Illumina NextSeq 500 was used to sequence the TCR libraries, reaching around 1.8 million read pairs at survey level or 5-6 million at deep level. Per the authors' processing: V, D and J genes were assigned, non-productive sequences were removed, and clonality was reported by immunoSEQ Analyzer software. To compare repertoires between infused TIL and blood, productive Simpson clonality was used along with the Morisita overlap index of productive TRB rearrangements. For each clone in blood, the absolute clonotype count was estimated by multiplying the lymphocyte count by the CD3+ fraction and by the clone's productive frequency. TCRdb holds this immuneACCESS table with in-frame rearrangements only. Some clones are missing; in checked studies, unresolved V genes explain under half, and the rest has no known cause. V and J calls and clone size are given by that table; D and trimming were obtained from the DNA. The sample includes just under 60,000 clones, with roughly 69% observed a single time. The ten top clones hold 5.5% to 8.5% of the sample.

This sample comprised blood, obtained at baseline. The TCR comes from a person aged 25 to 80 with non-small cell lung cancer. The sequence is built from TRBV2 and TRBJ1-6; the D gene cannot be named for sure. The sequenced DNA is TGTGCCAGCAGTATAGGACGGGAAGGATCACCCCTCCACTTT. This is translated as CASSIGREGSPLHF.